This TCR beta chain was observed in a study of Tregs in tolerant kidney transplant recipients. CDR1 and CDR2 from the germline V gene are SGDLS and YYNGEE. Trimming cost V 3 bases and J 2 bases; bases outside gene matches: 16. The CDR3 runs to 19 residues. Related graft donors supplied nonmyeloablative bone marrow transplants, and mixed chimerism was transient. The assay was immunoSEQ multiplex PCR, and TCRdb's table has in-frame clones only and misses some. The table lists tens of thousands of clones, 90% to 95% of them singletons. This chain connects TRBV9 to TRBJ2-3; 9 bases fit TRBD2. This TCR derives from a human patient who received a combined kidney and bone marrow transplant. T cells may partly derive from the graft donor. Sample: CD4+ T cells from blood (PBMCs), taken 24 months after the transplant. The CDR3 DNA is TGTGCCAGCAGCGCGTTTAGACTGACGACTAGCGGAATCACAGATACGCAGTATTTT. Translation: CASSAFRLTTSGITDTQYF. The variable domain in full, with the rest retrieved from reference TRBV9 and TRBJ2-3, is DSGVTQTPKHLITATGQRVTLRCSPRSGDLSVYWYQQSLDQGLQFLIQYYNGEERAKGNILERFSAQQFPDLHSELNLSSLELGDSALYFCASSAFRLTTSGITDTQYFGPGTRLTVL.